Presented here are 19 T cell receptor beta chains from one specimen sequenced in a study of radiation and T cells in renal cell carcinoma. Indicated time point: baseline pretreatment blood. The treatment was: 15 Gy SBRT to primary tumor, nephrectomy 4 weeks later. Using immunoSEQ multiplex PCR, the repertoire was profiled, and TCRdb retains in-frame clones only, with some absent. The table includes about 150,000 clones, about 88% detected once. This sample comprised blood, obtained from a patient whose treatment included radiotherapy and nephrectomy. All receptors derive from a woman aged 70 to 79 with renal cell carcinoma.

The chain employs TRBV9 and TRBJ1-6; 8 bases align to TRBD1. The J segment lost 10 bases and the V segment lost 4 bases, leaving 7 bases of the junction unmatched. Germline CDR1 is SGDLS and CDR2 is YYNGEE. This CDR3 comprises 14 residues. The CDR3, as DNA: TGTGCCAGCAGCTACAGGGGGGGAGAATCACCCCTCCACTTT. This gives the protein CASSYRGGESPLHF.

The table lists this clone with a few counts. V usage is TRBV5-5 and J usage is TRBJ1-4; maybe TRBD1 (5 bases). The CDR3 covers 15 residues. V was shortened by 2 bases and J by 4 bases, with 12 bases between the two germline ends. Germline-derived CDR1 and CDR2 are SGHKS and YYEKEE (reference sequence). The CDR3 coding sequence is TGTGCCAGCAGCTTTTCGGGACGGATTAATGAAAAACTGTTTTTT. Translated: CASSFSGRINEKLFF.

The genes are TRBV5-1 and TRBJ2-3; D gene unclear. The CDR3 runs 13 residues. Germline V lookup: CDR1 SGHRS, CDR2 YFSETQ. V lost 2 bases to trimming and J lost 6 bases, with 10 bases between them. CDR3 bases: TGCGCCAGCAGCTTCGGACGTCTTGATACGCAGTATTTT. This gives the protein CASSFGRLDTQYF.

A few counts support this clone. The chain links TRBV11-3 to TRBJ2-7, with 7 bases identical to TRBD1. Germline V gene lookup returns CDR1 SGHNT and CDR2 YENEEA. CDR3 length: 14 residues. Losses at the gene ends were 1 base for V and 0 bases for J; bases not matched to a gene: 0. Here the CDR3 DNA reads TGTGCCAGCAGCTTAGGGGACAGCTCCTACGAGCAGTACTTC. Amino acids: CASSLGDSSYEQYF. Full variable domain (missing parts from reference TRBV11-3 and TRBJ2-7): EAGVVQSPRYKIIEKKQPVAFWCNPISGHNTLYWYLQNLGQGPELLIRYENEEAVDDSQLPKDRFSAERLKGVDSTLKIQPAELGDSAVYLCASSLGDSSYEQYFGPGTRLTVT.

The chain combines TRBV6-1 with TRBJ1-2; D remains ambiguous. V was pared by 6 bases and J by 6 bases, with 11 bases between. CDR1 is MNHNS and CDR2 is SASEGT in the germline V gene. This CDR3 region has 12 residues. This chain's CDR3 is CASRGSADGYTF. In DNA, the CDR3 is TGTGCCAGCAGGGGATCGGCGGATGGCTACACCTTC.

This clone was counted only a few times. The chain joins TRBV19 to TRBJ1-4; TRBD1 is a possible D gene (5 bases). CDR1 and CDR2 from the germline V gene are LNHDA and SQIVND (reference sequence). This CDR3 is built from 14 residues. V was clipped by 3 bases and J by 8 bases, with 13 bases between them. Written as DNA, the CDR3 is TGTGCCAGTAGTATCGATGGAGGGGACGAAAAACTGTTTTTT. Protein: CASSIDGGDEKLFF.

The J gene is TRBJ1-2, the V gene TRBV15; 7 nucleotides line up with TRBD1. The CDR3 runs 16 residues. With V trimmed by 0 bases and J by 4 bases, 8 bases remained unmatched. Germline values: CDR1 LNHNV, CDR2 YYDKDF (reference sequence). Here the CDR3 DNA reads TGTGCCACCAGCAGAGAGGGGGGACAGCTAATCTATGGCTACACCTTC. This translates into CATSREGGQLIYGYTF.

This rearrangement joins TRBV6-6 to TRBJ2-5, with TRBD2 identical over 7 bases. Germline V lookup: CDR1 MNHNY, CDR2 SVGAGI (reference sequence). V dropped 8 bases and J dropped 3; count of bases not matched to a gene: 9. The CDR3 spans 14 residues. CDR3 loop: CASRRAGLEETQYF. The CDR3 DNA reads as TGTGCCAGCCGAAGAGCGGGGCTAGAAGAGACCCAGTACTTC.

The chain couples TRBV7-2 to TRBJ1-2, with D unresolved. The CDR3 loop spans 11 amino acids. Looked up from germline, CDR1 is SGHTA and CDR2 is FQGNSA. Trimming stripped 3 bases from V and 8 bases from J, with 7 bases between. CDR3: CASSFTFGYTF. The DNA of the CDR3 is TGTGCCAGCAGCTTTACTTTCGGCTACACCTTC.

This clone was observed a single time. The DNA of the CDR3 is TGTGCCAGCAGCATAGAGCCGGGACTAGTGGGAGCCAATGAGCAGTTCTTC. Translated: CASSIEPGLVGANEQFF. This chain uses TRBV7-2 with TRBJ2-1; 8 bases fit TRBD2. The CDR3 loop spans 17 amino acids. Germline assignment: CDR1 SGHTA and CDR2 FQGNSA. The V gene end was trimmed by 5 bases and the J gene end by 6 bases; junction bases not matched to a gene: 15.

The rearrangement links TRBV28 to TRBJ1-6; D remains ambiguous. This CDR3 region has 13 residues. Deletions cut 9 bases from V and 1 base from J, with 7 bases between. Germline V gene sequence: CDR1 MDHEN, CDR2 SYDVKM. Here the CDR3 DNA reads TGTGCCAGTTCCTCGTCCTATAATTCACCCCTCCACTTT. Encoded protein: CASSSSYNSPLHF.

The chain links TRBV5-4 to TRBJ2-2; 12 nucleotides line up with TRBD1. V was clipped by 4 bases and J by 5 bases; unmatched bases: 3. Germline V gene sequence: CDR1 SGHNT, CDR2 YYREEE (reference sequence). This CDR3 spans 15 amino acids. As DNA, the CDR3 is TGTGCCAGCAGCACGGGACAGGGGGCTACCGGGGAGCTGTTTTTT. This codes for CASSTGQGATGELFF.

V gene TRBV19 combines with J gene TRBJ1-5; possible D gene TRBD1, 6 bases. The CDR3 length is 13 residues. V was pared by 5 bases and J by 5 bases, with 10 bases between. Germline assignment: CDR1 LNHDA and CDR2 SQIVND (reference sequence). CDR3 bases: TGTGCCAGTAGTGATACAGGGTATCAGCCCCAGCATTTT. It specifies CASSDTGYQPQHF.

The chain recombines TRBV23-1 with TRBJ2-1; 9 bases are a match to TRBD2. TRBV23-1 is flagged as an ORF with uncertain function. This CDR3 has 16 residues. Trimming took 0 bases from V and 5 from J; bases not matched to a gene: 5. CDR3 bases: TGCGCCAGCAGTCAATCTATAGCGGGGGCCCACAATGAGCAGTTCTTC. Encoded protein: CASSQSIAGAHNEQFF.

The chain recombines TRBV27 with TRBJ2-1, with D perhaps assigned TRBD1 or TRBD2 (5 bases each). The CDR3 is 14 amino acids. Deletions cut 3 bases from V and 2 bases from J, with 8 bases between. Germline values: CDR1 MNHEY, CDR2 SMNVEV (reference sequence). The CDR3 region is CASSFGAPYNEQFF. The DNA for the CDR3 is TGTGCCAGCAGTTTCGGGGCTCCCTACAATGAGCAGTTCTTC.

The chain recombines TRBV7-9 with TRBJ1-4, with D possibly matching TRBD1 (5 bases). The CDR3 extends over 15 amino acids. Per the germline V gene, CDR1 is SEHNR and CDR2 is FQNEAQ (reference sequence). Trimming cost V 5 bases and J 7 bases, with 17 bases left between them. This chain's CDR3 is CASSKGRILGEKLFF. In nucleotides, the CDR3 is TGTGCCAGCAGCAAGGGACGGATTTTAGGTGAAAAACTGTTTTTT.

The V call is TRBV27, the J call TRBJ1-2, with no clear D. The CDR3 length is 15 residues. Trimming shortened V by 1 base and J by 2 bases, and 11 bases separated the two germline ends. The germline gives CDR1 MNHEY, CDR2 SMNVEV (reference sequence). The DNA for the CDR3 is TGTGCCAGCAGTTTATTAAGCAATTTGAACTATGGCTACACCTTC. It encodes CASSLLSNLNYGYTF.

The chain recombines TRBV7-9 with TRBJ1-4; weak D call: TRBD1 (6 bases). The CDR3 spans 13 residues. Germline CDR1 is SEHNR and CDR2 is FQNEAQ (reference sequence). Between the trimmed V and J ends, which lost 1 base and 10 bases, there was a span of 10 bases. The CDR3 DNA is TGTGCCAGCAGCTTAGACAGGGTGGGAAAACTGTTTTTT. It is translated as CASSLDRVGKLFF.

This clone was picked up a small number of times. The genes are TRBV9 and TRBJ1-6, with no clear D. The V end was cut by 3 bases, the J end by 7 bases, with 17 bases between. This CDR3 region has 16 residues. The germline gives CDR1 SGDLS, CDR2 YYNGEE. CDR3 DNA: TGTGCCAGCAGCGCTCATCCGGGTTCCTTAAATTCACCCCTCCACTTT. Translation: CASSAHPGSLNSPLHF.